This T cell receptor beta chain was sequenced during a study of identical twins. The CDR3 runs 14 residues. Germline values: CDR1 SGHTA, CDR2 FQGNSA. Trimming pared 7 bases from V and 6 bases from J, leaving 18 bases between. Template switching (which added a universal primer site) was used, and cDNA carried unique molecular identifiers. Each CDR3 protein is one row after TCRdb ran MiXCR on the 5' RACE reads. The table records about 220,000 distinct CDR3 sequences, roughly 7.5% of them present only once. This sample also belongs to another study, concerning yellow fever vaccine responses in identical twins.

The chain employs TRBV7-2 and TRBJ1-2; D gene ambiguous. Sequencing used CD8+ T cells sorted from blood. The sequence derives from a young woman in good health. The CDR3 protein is CASTESSRFDGYTF. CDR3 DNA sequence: TGTGCCAGCACAGAGAGCAGCCGCTTCGATGGCTACACCTTC.